This TCR beta chain comes out of a study of blood T cell repertoires in COVID-19. The wider study: Some COVID-19 samples were acute and others convalescent; all came from the United States, Italy and Spain.

The V gene end was trimmed by 4 bases and the J gene end by 8 bases; junction bases not matched to a gene: 12. Germline V lookup: CDR1 SQVTM, CDR2 ANQGSEA. CDR3 length equals 16 residues. Libraries were prepared by immunoSEQ multiplex PCR; TCRdb keeps only in-frame clonotypes and omits some of them. The repertoire has 55,000 to 70,000 clones, 88% of them found once; the top ten carry about 20%. This TCR was recovered from a woman between 45 and 65 years old with active or convalescent COVID-19. The sample taken for sequencing was peripheral blood. This chain connects TRBV29-1 to TRBJ2-1; 12 bases are a match to TRBD2. CDR3 sequence reads: CSVVGPSGRVVDEQFF. The CDR3 DNA reads as TGCAGCGTTGTGGGCCCTAGCGGGAGGGTTGTGGATGAGCAGTTCTTC.